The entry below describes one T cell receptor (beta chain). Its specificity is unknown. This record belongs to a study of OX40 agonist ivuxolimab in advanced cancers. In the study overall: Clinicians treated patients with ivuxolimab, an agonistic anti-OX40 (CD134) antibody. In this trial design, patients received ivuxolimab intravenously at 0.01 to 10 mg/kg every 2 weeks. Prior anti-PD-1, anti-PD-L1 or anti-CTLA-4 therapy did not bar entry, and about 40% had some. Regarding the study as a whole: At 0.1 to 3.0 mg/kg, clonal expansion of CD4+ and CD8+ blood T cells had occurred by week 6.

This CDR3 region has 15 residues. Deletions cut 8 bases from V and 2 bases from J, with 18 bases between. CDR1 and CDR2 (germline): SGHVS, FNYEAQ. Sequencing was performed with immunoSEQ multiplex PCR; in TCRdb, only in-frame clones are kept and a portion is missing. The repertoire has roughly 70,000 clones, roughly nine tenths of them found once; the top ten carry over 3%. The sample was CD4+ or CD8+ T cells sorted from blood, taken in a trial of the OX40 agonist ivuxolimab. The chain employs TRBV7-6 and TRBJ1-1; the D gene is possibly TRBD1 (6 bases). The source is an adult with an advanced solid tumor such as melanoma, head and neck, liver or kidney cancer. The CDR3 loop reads CASSFSRTANTEAFF. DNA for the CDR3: TGTGCCAGCTCCTTTTCTAGGACAGCCAACACTGAAGCTTTCTTT. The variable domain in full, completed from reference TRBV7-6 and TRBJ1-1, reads GAGVSQSPRYKVTKRGQDVALRCDPISGHVSLYWYRQALGQGPEFLTYFNYEAQQDKSGLPNDRFSAERPEGSISTLTIQRTEQRDSAMYRCASSFSRTANTEAFFGQGTRLTVV.